Presented here are 10 T cell receptor beta chains from one specimen sequenced in a study of blood T cell repertoires in COVID-19. Clones were sequenced by immunoSEQ multiplex PCR, and TCRdb holds only the in-frame ones, with some missing. The table records over 200,000 clones, around four fifths of them present only once. The sample consisted of peripheral blood. The receptors here all came from a woman aged 70 to 79 with active or convalescent COVID-19.

The V and J genes are TRBV27 and TRBJ1-4, with D unclear. The CDR3 spans 15 residues. CDR1 is MNHEY, CDR2 SMNVEV, per germline (reference sequence). V was pared by 8 bases and J by 2 bases, with 15 bases between. DNA for the CDR3: TGTGCCAGCCGCCGGGGTGCCTCGACTAATGAAAAACTGTTTTTT. Translation: CASRRGASTNEKLFF. Combining the CDR3 with reference TRBV27 and TRBJ1-4 gives the whole variable domain EAQVTQNPRYLITVTGKKLTVTCSQNMNHEYMSWYRQDPGLGLRQIYYSMNVEVTDKGDVPEGYKVSRKEKRNFPLILESPSPNQTSLYFCASRRGASTNEKLFFGSGTQLSVL.

The chain recombines TRBV19 with TRBJ1-1; D ambiguous. This CDR3 spans 14 amino acids. With 6 bases removed from V and 0 bases from J, the gap between germline ends came to 11 bases. From germline, CDR1 is LNHDA and CDR2 SQIVND (reference sequence). CDR3 sequence reads: CASRALALNTEAFF. The CDR3 DNA sequence: TGTGCCAGTAGGGCCCTTGCTTTGAACACTGAAGCTTTCTTT. The full variable domain, with the rest looked up from reference TRBV19 and TRBJ1-1, is DGGITQSPKYLFRKEGQNVTLSCEQNLNHDAMYWYRQDPGQGLRLIYYSQIVNDFQKGDIAEGYSVSREKKESFPLTVTSAQKNPTAFYLCASRALALNTEAFFGQGTRLTVV.

The rearrangement joins TRBV7-2 to TRBJ1-5, with D possibly matching TRBD1 (6 bases). The germline V and J ends were trimmed by 2 bases and 2 bases, with 7 bases remaining between them. CDR1 SGHTA and CDR2 FQGNSA come from the germline V gene. The CDR3 has 14 amino acids. CDR3 residues: CASSLNRGNQPQHF. The CDR3 nucleotides read TGTGCCAGCAGCTTAAACAGGGGCAATCAGCCCCAGCATTTT.

The CDR3 here is CATSGEAGGGETQYF. The CDR3 DNA is TGTGCCACCAGTGGAGAAGCGGGAGGCGGGGAGACCCAGTACTTC. The chain links TRBV24-1 to TRBJ2-5; 9 bases agree with TRBD2. Germline V CDR1 and CDR2: KGHDR, SFDVKD. The CDR3 is 15 residues long. The V gene end was trimmed by 5 bases and the J gene end by 5 bases; junction bases not matched to a gene: 8.

In its sample, this clone was seen once. The chain links TRBV3-1 (or the pseudogene TRBV3-2) to TRBJ2-1, with D possibly matching TRBD2 (5 bases). Germline CDR1 reads LGHDT; CDR2 reads YNNKEL (reference sequence). V dropped 4 bases and J dropped 3 bases, with 10 bases sitting between them. The CDR3 has 14 amino acids. The CDR3 DNA sequence: TGTGCCAGCAGCCGCCGGACTGGCTACAATGAGCAGTTCTTC. It codes for CASSRRTGYNEQFF.

Comment on this clone: Other nucleotide sequences in the sample specify the same CDR3. The chain recombines TRBV18 with TRBJ2-7; D may be TRBD2 (5 bases). The CDR3 has 12 residues. CDR1 is KGHSH and CDR2 is LQKENI in the germline V gene. Trimming removed 3 bases from V and 4 bases from J, with 7 bases in between. The CDR3 protein is CASSPGGYEQYF. Here the CDR3 DNA reads TGTGCCAGCTCACCCGGAGGTTACGAGCAGTACTTC. Looking up the rest from reference TRBV18 and TRBJ2-7 gives the full variable domain: NAGVMQNPRHLVRRRGQEARLRCSPMKGHSHVYWYRQLPEEGLKFMVYLQKENIIDESGMPKERFSAEFPKEGPSILRIQQVVRGDSAAYFCASSPGGYEQYFGPGTRLTVT.

This sequence joins TRBV12-3 or TRBV12-4 and TRBJ2-1; 7 positions agree with TRBD1. After removal of 6 bases from V and 6 bases from J, the junction contained 5 bases not matched to a gene. The CDR3 has 13 amino acids. The CDR3 loop reads CASSRTGFNEQFF. The CDR3 nucleotides read TGTGCCAGCAGCAGGACAGGTTTCAATGAGCAGTTCTTC.

This chain links TRBV7-9 with TRBJ2-1; D possibly corresponds to TRBD1 (6 bases). The germline CDR1 and CDR2 sequences are SEHNR and FQNEAQ (reference sequence). The CDR3 length is 14 residues. V lost 4 bases, J lost 8 bases, and 15 bases lay in between. The chain's CDR3 is CASSSQGGGYEQFF. The CDR3 region has the DNA TGTGCCAGCAGCTCACAAGGTGGGGGCTATGAGCAGTTCTTC.

V gene TRBV5-4 combines with J gene TRBJ2-5; 9 nucleotides agree with TRBD2. Trimming took 1 base from V and 0 from J; bases not matched to a gene: 1. This CDR3 is built from 15 residues. CDR1 is SGHNT and CDR2 is YYREEE in the germline V gene (reference sequence). DNA for the CDR3: TGTGCCAGCAGCTTGTCTAGCGGGGACCAAGAGACCCAGTACTTC. This gives the protein CASSLSSGDQETQYF.

The chain uses TRBV5-4 and TRBJ1-1; D is uncertain. Germline V gene sequence: CDR1 SGHNT, CDR2 YYREEE (reference sequence). The V end was cut by 2 bases, the J end by 0 bases, with 14 bases between. This CDR3 region has 16 residues. In DNA, the CDR3 is TGTGCCAGCAGCTTATTGTCGGCGGTTATGAACACTGAAGCTTTCTTT. The encoded protein is CASSLLSAVMNTEAFF.